The source of this T cell receptor (beta chain) is a study of identical twins' blood T cells. Study-level results: Environmental influences on twin similarity could not be excluded.

Likely shared infections and vaccines: all three twin pairs were reared together. A note on this clonotype: Its antigen is still unknown. The junction shows a germline mismatch at one end, possibly a read error.

The CDR3 length is 16 residues. Germline lookup yields CDR1 SGDLS and CDR2 YYNGEE. Each TCR cDNA library carried sample-specific barcodes on both ends. In the study's own analysis: Each donor had about 100,000 to nearly 500,000 clonotypes. TCRdb re-analysed the 5' RACE reads in MiXCR, keeping a single row per CDR3 protein. TCRdb, not the original authors, processed these V and J calls. Altogether 350,000 to 450,000 distinct CDR3 sequences are present, roughly 30% being singletons, with the ten largest covering around 5.6%. The origin of this receptor is a woman aged 18 to 55 in good health. The rearrangement uses TRBV9 and TRBJ2-7; 12 bases are shared with TRBD2. Source material: PBMCs. DNA of the CDR3: TGTGCCAGCAGCTCGCGACTAGCGGGAGAAGTCTACGAGCAGCACTTC. This codes for CASSSRLAGEVYEQHF.